The 4 T cell receptor beta chains listed next were all sequenced from one sample in a study of early T cells in non-severe SARS-CoV-2 infection. TCRdb reanalysed the 5' RACE reads using MiXCR and keeps one entry per CDR3 protein. Among 90,000 to 130,000 distinct CDR3 sequences listed, around 10% were seen once. Sample: whole blood. The receptors here all came from an adult who was a healthcare worker with PCR-confirmed SARS-CoV-2 infection or an uninfected control (not recorded which).

The chain joins TRBV6-6 to TRBJ2-2; weak D call: TRBD2 (5 bases). CDR1 and CDR2 (germline): MNHNY, SVGAGI (reference sequence). Trimming took off 7 bases at V and 4 bases at J, with 13 bases between the two ends. The CDR3 covers 14 residues. CDR3 nucleotide sequence: TGTGCCAGCATCGGGGTTCCAGCCACCGGGGAGCTGTTTTTT. This codes for CASIGVPATGELFF.

This chain connects TRBV7-2 to TRBJ1-5, with D possibly being TRBD1 (6 bases). Between the trimmed V and J ends, which lost 7 bases and 0 bases, there was a span of 10 bases. The length of the CDR3 is 14 residues. Germline values: CDR1 SGHTA, CDR2 FQGNSA. For the CDR3, the DNA is TGTGCCAGCACCAAGGACAGTAGCAATCAGCCCCAGCATTTT. Encoded protein: CASTKDSSNQPQHF.

This clonotype was observed many times. The gene calls are TRBV6-6 and TRBJ2-7; D remains unclear. Per germline, CDR1 MNHNY and CDR2 SVGAGI (reference sequence). The V gene lost 6 bases and the J gene lost 2 bases, with 11 bases spanning the gap. The CDR3 runs to 13 residues. CDR3 sequence reads: CASRRPPAYEQYF. The CDR3, as DNA: TGTGCCAGCAGACGCCCTCCGGCCTACGAGCAGTACTTC.

This clonotype was counted at least ten times. The chain joins TRBV7-9 to TRBJ2-7; 13 positions agree with TRBD2. There are 15 residues in the CDR3. The germline CDR1 and CDR2 sequences are SEHNR and FQNEAQ (reference sequence). V lost 6 bases and J lost 5; bases outside the gene matches: 7. This CDR3 reads CASSYGLAGVNEQYF. DNA of the CDR3: TGTGCCAGCAGTTATGGACTAGCGGGAGTTAACGAGCAGTACTTC.